Below are 2 T cell receptor beta chains sequenced from a single sample in a study of a mutant IDH1 vaccine in newly diagnosed glioma. Assay used: immunoSEQ multiplex PCR; TCRdb lists only in-frame clones, some missing. Of about 92,000 clones in the sample, 83% were seen once. Time point denoted: baseline, week 1 (first vaccination visit). Treatment here: pre-vaccination baseline after standard-of-care therapy. Sequenced material: PBMCs, taken from a glioma patient treated with radiotherapy, temozolomide or both. These receptor sequences come from a woman between 50 and 59 years old with glioma.

The chain employs TRBV21-1 and TRBJ1-4; whether TRBD1, the table's D call, matches the DNA was not checked. TRBV21-1 is reported as a pseudogene. This CDR3 has 19 amino acids. CDR3 in DNA: TGTGCCAGCAACTCCGTACGGGACAGGGGACATTTTTGGTGTGAAAAACTGTTTTTT. This gives the protein CASNSVRDRGHFWCEKLFF.

The chain has TRBV15 and TRBJ2-7; D uncertain. V was pared by 0 bases and J by 3 bases, with 9 bases between. Germline assignment: CDR1 LNHNV and CDR2 YYDKDF (reference sequence). The CDR3 consists of 14 residues. The chain's CDR3 is CATSRDLSSYEQYF. For the CDR3, the DNA is TGTGCCACCAGCAGAGATCTCTCCAGCTACGAGCAGTACTTC.